Reported below is one TCR beta chain. A few counts support this clonotype. What antigen it recognizes has not been identified. The record has no base qualities; no much larger clone is one base away. Libraries were built with PCR. TCRdb lists the instrument as Illumina HiSeq 2500. TCR libraries were prepared with molecular barcoding, using unique molecular identifiers to normalize TCRbeta repertoire quantification. TCRdb's own reprocessing of the public reads used fastp at Q25 and MiXCR and kept productive beta chains. Each entry is one CDR3 protein sequence, shown with its most common DNA and genes. Here the sample has approximately 400,000 distinct CDR3 sequences; approximately 11% occur a single time. The ten biggest clones cover 4.5% to 6% of the sample. The data originate from a study of T-cell reconstitution after alpha-beta-depleted transplantation in children (dated by TCRdb to about 2016). Turning to the overall study: Using TCR repertoire profiling, the study followed T-cell immune reconstitution in a quantitative way in children after TCRalphabeta/CD19-depleted allogeneic hematopoietic cell transplantation.

Trimming removed 0 bases from V and 1 base from J; the gene matches leave 3 bases unexplained. Taken from the germline V gene, the CDR1 and CDR2 loops are SGDLS and YYNGEE. Taken from cysteine to phenylalanine, the CDR3 has 16 residues. Solely the CDR3 DNA is kept, with 48 bases framed from the first base. Sequencing was performed on PBMCs from the stem cell graft donor, taken from the stem cell graft. Recombination joined TRBV9 with TRBJ2-5; a stretch of 10 junction bases matches TRBD2. The origin of this receptor is a human donor who donated a stem cell graft to a child with acute myeloid leukemia. The DNA sequence is TGTGCCAGCAGCGTAGAGGCTAGCGGGGGCCAAGAGACCCAGTACTTC. Translation gives CASSVEASGGQETQYF.